This T cell receptor beta chain was sequenced in a study of cytomegalovirus exposure and HLA in healthy donors. The PCR ran on 60 Vbeta and 13 Jbeta primers. Data came from immunoSEQ multiplex PCR; TCRdb stores just in-frame clones and leaves some out. The table lists 170,000 or so clones, 60% to 80% of them singletons. V lost 5 bases, J lost 4 bases, and 3 bases stayed unmatched. The CDR3 sequence is 13 residues long. Germline V lookup: CDR1 MGHDK, CDR2 SYGVNS. This clone came up a few times. Its matching antigen is unknown. Study observations and caveats: In terms of immune exposure information, only CMV serostatus was available.

This receptor was taken from a woman aged 45-59 years in good health and CMV-seropositive. Sequenced: PBMCs. This chain links TRBV25-1 with TRBJ1-1, with 8 bases matching TRBD1. The CDR3 is CASSKTGGTEAFF. The DNA of the CDR3 is TGTGCCAGCAGTAAAACAGGGGGCACTGAAGCTTTCTTT.